One sample yielded the 29 T cell receptor beta chains listed below, sequenced in a study of blood T cells in healthy people across ages. Using a J-beta primer mix together with a sample-barcoded 5' primer, a second PCR was run for about 6 to 12 cycles. TCRdb fed the 5' RACE reads into MiXCR, producing one record per CDR3 protein. The table has about 650,000 distinct CDR3 sequences, approximately 31% seen once. The sequenced sample consisted of blood. These receptor sequences come from a woman older than 75 in good health.

Concerning this clonotype: It may be a read error: a sequence one base away is much more abundant. The V and J genes are TRBV6-6 and TRBJ2-1; possibly TRBD2 for D (6 bases). The CDR3 length is 16 residues. Germline-derived CDR1 and CDR2 are MNHNY and SVGAGI (reference sequence). The V end was cut by 6 bases, the J end by 13 bases, with 28 bases between. The CDR3 nucleotides are TGTGCCAGCAGCAGACCGGGACTCCGCGGGCAAGAGACCCAGTTCTTC. It codes for CASSRPGLRGQETQFF.

A remark on this clonotype: One end of the junction fails to match germline, which may point to a read error. The chain joins TRBV7-2 to TRBJ1-4; D possibly corresponds to TRBD1 (5 bases). Germline CDR1 is SGHTA and CDR2 is FQGNSA. This CDR3 comprises 15 residues. Here the CDR3 DNA reads TGTGCCAGCAGTTTAACAGGTCCAACTAATGAAAAACGGTTTTTT. Translated: CASSLTGPTNEKRFF.

This clonotype occurred a few times. Being one base from a much bigger clone, this may be a read error. V gene TRBV7-2 combines with J gene TRBJ2-7, with D perhaps assigned TRBD1 or TRBD2 (5 bases each). CDR1 and CDR2 (germline): SGHTA, FQGNSA. The CDR3 is 14 amino acids. Trimming took 5 bases from V and 2 from J, leaving 13 bases between them. CDR3 sequence: CASSRPGRTYEQYF. For the CDR3, the DNA is TGTGCCAGCAGCCGGCCGGGACGCACCTACGAGCAGTACTTC.

V gene TRBV12-3 or TRBV12-4 combines with J gene TRBJ2-5; 10 bases line up with TRBD1. V lost 7 bases to trimming and J lost 5 bases; unmatched junction nucleotides: 10. This CDR3 has 15 amino acids. CDR3 protein: CASTMGTGVHETQYF. The CDR3 DNA reads as TGTGCCAGCACTATGGGGACAGGGGTACACGAGACCCAGTACTTC.

This clonotype was counted ten times or more. The rearrangement links TRBV14 to TRBJ1-2; 7 bases agree with TRBD1. Germline CDR1 and CDR2: SGHDN and FVKESK. V dropped 0 bases and J dropped 8; count of bases not matched to a gene: 9. This CDR3 comprises 15 residues. The CDR3 protein is CASSQEFGTAGGYTF. The CDR3, as DNA: TGTGCCAGCAGCCAAGAATTTGGGACAGCCGGCGGCTACACCTTC.

This clonotype was seen more than once but under ten times. The chain employs TRBV5-1 and TRBJ1-4; the D is unclear. Trimming took 2 bases from V and 8 from J, leaving 13 bases between them. CDR3 size: 14 residues. Germline assignment: CDR1 SGHRS and CDR2 YFSETQ. The CDR3 spells CASSFADPREKLFF. In DNA, the CDR3 is TGCGCCAGCAGCTTTGCGGACCCGCGGGAAAAACTGTTTTTT. The full variable domain, with the rest looked up from reference TRBV5-1 and TRBJ1-4, is KAGVTQTPRYLIKTRGQQVTLSCSPISGHRSVSWYQQTPGQGLQFLFEYFSETQRNKGNFPGRFSGRQFSNSRSEMNVSTLELGDSALYLCASSFADPREKLFFGSGTQLSVL.

CDR3 amino acids: CASSHSGGRADTQYF. CDR3 nucleotide sequence: TGTGCCAGCAGCCACTCAGGAGGCCGAGCAGATACGCAGTATTTT. This chain connects TRBV12-3 or TRBV12-4 to TRBJ2-3, with a weak D call TRBD2 (5 bases). The CDR3 spans 15 residues. V shed 6 bases and J shed 4 bases, with 17 bases lying between them.

This clonotype was counted once. This sequence joins TRBV7-2 and TRBJ2-3; D is unresolved. Germline CDR1 and CDR2: SGHTA and FQGNSA. Trimming stripped 2 bases from V and 2 bases from J, with 5 bases between. The CDR3 is 13 amino acids. The DNA for the CDR3 is TGTGCCAGCAGCTTACTCGACACAGATACGCAGTATTTT. It translates to CASSLLDTDTQYF.

The sample holds a few counts of this clonotype. The chain couples TRBV7-2 to TRBJ1-1; 9 nucleotides align to TRBD1. Germline V gives CDR1 SGHTA, CDR2 FQGNSA. Trimming took 2 bases from V and 7 from J; bases not matched to a gene: 5. This CDR3 comprises 14 residues. DNA of the CDR3: TGTGCCAGCAGCTTAACCGGGACAGGGTATGAAGCTTTCTTT. Protein product: CASSLTGTGYEAFF. Combining the CDR3 with reference TRBV7-2 and TRBJ1-1 gives the whole variable domain GAGVSQSPSNKVTEKGKDVELRCDPISGHTALYWYRQSLGQGLEFLIYFQGNSAPDKSGLPSDRFSAERTGGSVSTLTIQRTQQEDSAVYLCASSLTGTGYEAFFGQGTRLTVV.

The chain has TRBV7-9 and TRBJ2-5; TRBD1 aligns across 11 bases. Losses at the gene ends were 5 bases for V and 2 bases for J; bases not matched to a gene: 10. Germline V CDR1 and CDR2: SEHNR, FQNEAQ (reference sequence). CDR3 length equals 17 residues. The CDR3 DNA reads as TGTGCCAGCAGCGACGGACAGGGGGCAAGAGTACAAGAGACCCAGTACTTC. Translating it yields CASSDGQGARVQETQYF.

This clonotype was recorded at least ten times. The genes are TRBV5-1 and TRBJ1-2; TRBD1 agrees at 12 bases. The J segment lost 4 bases and the V segment lost 3 bases, leaving 10 bases of the junction unmatched. Germline V gives CDR1 SGHRS, CDR2 YFSETQ. The CDR3 runs 17 residues. The CDR3, as DNA: TGCGCCAGCAGCTCATCCGGGACAGGGGGCTCCGGCTATGGCTACACCTTC. It encodes CASSSSGTGGSGYGYTF.

In its sample, this clonotype was seen once. J is TRBJ1-2 and V is TRBV20-1, with 9 bases lining up with TRBD1. The CDR3 runs to 14 residues. CDR1 DFQATT and CDR2 SNEGSKA come from the germline V gene (reference sequence). Trimming took 6 bases from V and 8 from J; bases not matched to a gene: 13. The CDR3 DNA reads as TGCAGTGCCCCGGCCAAAACAGGGGGCAACGGCTACACCTTC. Its translation is CSAPAKTGGNGYTF.

V and J are TRBV5-4 and TRBJ1-2, with 7 positions matching TRBD1. V trimming: 1 base; J trimming: 8 bases; junction bases outside the gene matches: 11. This CDR3 has 15 amino acids. Germline assignment: CDR1 SGHNT and CDR2 YYREEE (reference sequence). CDR3 sequence (DNA): TGTGCCAGCAGCTTGAATCAGGGGGATCGCGGCGGCTACACCTTC. It specifies CASSLNQGDRGGYTF.

This clonotype appeared a single time. J is TRBJ2-1 and V is TRBV19; 9 bases are a match to TRBD1. Germline V gene lookup returns CDR1 LNHDA and CDR2 SQIVND (reference sequence). This CDR3 has 17 residues. Trimming cost V 5 bases and J 5 bases; bases outside gene matches: 13. The CDR3 DNA reads TGTGCCAGTAGTCCGGGACAGGGCCGATCGAGAAACAATGAGCAGTTCTTC. Amino acid sequence: CASSPGQGRSRNNEQFF.

The rearrangement uses TRBV7-9 and TRBJ2-5; D is perhaps TRBD2 (6 bases). This CDR3 has 14 residues. Deletions cut 4 bases from V and 2 bases from J, with 11 bases between. The germline CDR1 and CDR2 sequences are SEHNR and FQNEAQ (reference sequence). CDR3 sequence: CASSSGLLQETQYF. CDR3 DNA sequence: TGTGCCAGCAGCTCCGGACTACTTCAAGAGACCCAGTACTTC. The full variable domain, its missing parts supplied by reference TRBV7-9 and TRBJ2-5, is DTGVSQNPRHKITKRGQNVTFRCDPISEHNRLYWYRQTLGQGPEFLTYFQNEAQLEKSRLLSDRFSAERPKGSFSTLEIQRTEQGDSAMYLCASSSGLLQETQYFGPGTRLLVL.

Written as DNA, the CDR3 is TGTGCCTGCACTCAGGGGGGCTCTGGGGCCAACGTCCTGACTTTC. This gives the protein CACTQGGSGANVLTF. J is TRBJ2-6 and V is TRBV30; possible D gene TRBD1, 7 bases. The germline V gene has CDR1 GTSNPN and CDR2 SVGIG (reference sequence). There are 15 residues in the CDR3. V lost 6 bases, J lost 0 bases, and 12 bases lay in between.

This clonotype was counted ten times or more. The J gene is TRBJ2-4, the V gene TRBV6-5, with a possible D match to TRBD1 (5 bases). V was cut by 6 bases and J by 9 bases, with 15 bases left in between. Germline V gene data show CDR1 as MNHEY and CDR2 as SVGAGI. The CDR3 contains 13 residues. The CDR3 loop reads CASSRTRGAIQYF. CDR3 nucleotides: TGTGCCAGCAGCCGAACACGTGGGGCCATTCAGTACTTC.

On this clonotype itself: Possible read error: a much larger clone is one base away. V usage is TRBV6-6 and J usage is TRBJ1-5; D remains unclear. Trimming removed 2 bases from V and 9 bases from J, with 14 bases in between. This CDR3 has 14 residues. Germline V CDR1 and CDR2: MNHNY, SVGAGI (reference sequence). The CDR3 DNA is TGTGCCAGCAGTTACCGGTCCGAATATCGGCCCCAGCATTTT. The encoded protein is CASSYRSEYRPQHF.

This clonotype was seen at least ten times. The chain employs TRBV27 and TRBJ2-7; tentative D call: TRBD2 (5 bases). The ends were cut back, 5 bases at V and 7 bases at J, with 12 bases in the middle. Per germline, CDR1 MNHEY and CDR2 SMNVEV (reference sequence). The CDR3 is 12 residues long. The CDR3 coding sequence is TGTGCCAGCAGTCAACTAGGCTTTGAGCAGTACTTC. This sequence encodes CASSQLGFEQYF.

This clonotype was seen a few times. The gene calls are TRBV6-6 and TRBJ1-4; D is possibly TRBD1 (6 bases). This CDR3 is 16 amino acids long. Between the trimmed V and J ends, which lost 1 base and 0 bases, there was a span of 9 bases. CDR1 MNHNY and CDR2 SVGAGI come from the germline V gene (reference sequence). CDR3 sequence (DNA): TGTGCCAGCAGTTACTTTGGACAGCCAACTAATGAAAAACTGTTTTTT. Translation gives CASSYFGQPTNEKLFF.

Comments on this clonotype: This may be a read error, as it is one base from a much larger clone. V usage is TRBV14 and J usage is TRBJ2-7; D might be TRBD1 (5 bases). The better agreement between TRBJ2-5 and the DNA end casts doubt on the J call. The CDR3 is 16 residues long. Germline V gene lookup returns CDR1 SGHDN and CDR2 FVKESK. CDR3 amino acids: CASSQDQGLGMETQYF. Here the CDR3 DNA reads TGTGCCAGCAGCCAAGACCAGGGCCTGGGGATGGAGACCCAGTACTTC.

The sample holds many counts of this clonotype. The DNA of the CDR3 is TGTGCCAGCAGTGCCGAGCGACGCAGCACAGATACGCAGTATTTT. It codes for CASSAERRSTDTQYF. V usage is TRBV6-1 and J usage is TRBJ2-3, with D uncertain. CDR3 length equals 15 residues. The germline V and J ends were trimmed by 4 bases and 0 bases, with 11 bases remaining between them. CDR1 and CDR2 from the germline V gene are MNHNS and SASEGT.

This clonotype appeared many times. The V and J genes are TRBV6-2 or TRBV6-3 and TRBJ2-3; D possibly corresponds to TRBD2 (5 bases). V was cut by 5 bases and J by 2 bases, with 11 bases left in between. The CDR3 is 14 residues long. From germline, CDR1 is MNHEY and CDR2 SVGEGT. CDR3: CASSTDWITDTQYF. CDR3 DNA sequence: TGTGCCAGCAGTACGGACTGGATCACAGATACGCAGTATTTT.

The J gene is TRBJ2-4, the V gene TRBV7-9; possible D gene TRBD2, 7 bases. Trimming left V 6 bases short and J 13 bases short, with 25 bases between. Germline lookup yields CDR1 SEHNR and CDR2 FQNEAQ (reference sequence). The CDR3 spans 15 residues. The CDR3 here is CASSQTGGANNEQYF. The CDR3 coding sequence is TGTGCCAGCAGTCAAACGGGGGGCGCGAACAATGAGCAGTACTTC.

The chain recombines TRBV4-1 with TRBJ1-2; a weak D match, TRBD1 (6 bases). The CDR3 extends over 14 amino acids. The germline gives CDR1 MGHRA, CDR2 YSYEKL. Trimming cost V 8 bases and J 2 bases, with 15 bases left between them. The CDR3 DNA follows: TGCGCCAGCCGGAGGGGGGATATAAACTATGGCTACACCTTC. Its protein is CASRRGDINYGYTF.

About this clonotype itself: With a much larger clone just one base away, this may be a read error. The V call is TRBV3-1, the J call TRBJ1-2; tentative D call: TRBD1 (6 bases). The V gene's germline CDR1 is LGHDT and CDR2 YNNKEL (reference sequence). This CDR3 spans 15 amino acids. CDR3 in DNA: TGTACCAGCAGCCGGGGACAAGGGAATAACTATGGCTACACCTTC. This codes for CTSSRGQGNNYGYTF.

The rearrangement uses TRBV5-6 and TRBJ1-6, with unresolved D. The CDR3 totals 16 residues. Germline V gene data show CDR1 as SGHDT and CDR2 as YYEEEE. V gave up 1 base and J gave up 4 bases, with 12 bases separating them. CDR3 nucleotide sequence: TGTGCCAGCAGCTTGCGGGGTTTCAAGTATAATTCACCCCTCCACTTT. Its translation: CASSLRGFKYNSPLHF.

This clonotype was counted between two and nine times. This chain links TRBV6-6 with TRBJ1-4; D is unresolved. Trimming left V 0 bases short and J 6 bases short, with 8 bases between. Germline loops: CDR1 MNHNY, CDR2 SVGAGI (reference sequence). The CDR3 sequence is 14 residues long. This chain's CDR3 is CASSYSPWDEKLFF. Written as DNA, the CDR3 is TGTGCCAGCAGTTACTCCCCCTGGGATGAAAAACTGTTTTTT.

Regarding this clonotype: A much larger clone lies a single base off, so this may be a read error. J is TRBJ1-5 and V is TRBV7-2; 9 bases align to TRBD1. The germline V gene has CDR1 SGHTA and CDR2 FQGNSA. This CDR3 is built from 15 residues. The CDR3 is CASSYGTGLNRPQHF. In DNA, the CDR3 is TGTGCCAGCAGCTACGGGACAGGGCTTAATCGGCCCCAGCATTTT.